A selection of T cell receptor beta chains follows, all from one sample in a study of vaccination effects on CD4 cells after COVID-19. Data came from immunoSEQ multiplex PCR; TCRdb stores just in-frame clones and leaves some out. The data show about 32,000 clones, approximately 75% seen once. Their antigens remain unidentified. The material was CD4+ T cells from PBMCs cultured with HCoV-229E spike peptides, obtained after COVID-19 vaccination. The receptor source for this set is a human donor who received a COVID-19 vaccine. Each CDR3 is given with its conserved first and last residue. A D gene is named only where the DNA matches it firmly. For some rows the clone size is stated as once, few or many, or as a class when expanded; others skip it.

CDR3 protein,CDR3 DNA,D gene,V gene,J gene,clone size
CASSPPGLPYEQYF,TGTGCCAGCTCACCACCGGGGTTGCCCTACGAGCAGTACTTC,-,TRBV18,TRBJ2-7,-
CASSLAGQGIDTQYF,TGTGCCAGCAGCTTAGCGGGACAGGGGATAGATACGCAGTATTTT,TRBD1,TRBV7-2,TRBJ2-3,-
CASSPPWVTEAFF,TGTGCCAGCAGCCCCCCATGGGTTACTGAAGCTTTCTTT,-,TRBV11-2,TRBJ1-1,-
CASSEGLATDTQYF,TGTGCCAGCAGTGAGGGACTAGCCACAGATACGCAGTATTTT,TRBD2,TRBV6-4,TRBJ2-3,few
CASSLGIYEQFF,TGCGCCAGCAGCTTGGGAATCTATGAGCAGTTCTTC,-,TRBV5-1,TRBJ2-1,-
CASSLGQVSNQPQHF,TGTGCCAGCAGCTTGGGACAGGTTAGCAATCAGCCCCAGCATTTT,-,TRBV5-6,TRBJ1-5,-
CSEQDRGRSTEAFF,TGCAGCGAACAGGACAGGGGGAGGAGCACTGAAGCTTTCTTT,TRBD1,TRBV29-1,TRBJ1-1,-
CASSNPGTEQYF,TGTGCCAGTAGTAATCCAGGGACGGAGCAGTACTTC,-,TRBV19,TRBJ2-7,-
CATSDWEHRADYGYTF,TGTGCCACCAGTGATTGGGAGCACAGGGCTGACTATGGCTACACCTTC,-,TRBV24-1,TRBJ1-2,few
CASRTGRDTEAFF,TGCGCCAGTAGGACAGGTCGGGACACTGAAGCTTTCTTT,TRBD1,TRBV10-1,TRBJ1-1,-
CASYPGQGRGLETQYF,TGTGCCAGCTACCCGGGACAGGGGCGAGGTTTAGAGACCCAGTACTTC,TRBD1,TRBV6-6,TRBJ2-5,-
CASSGSGGGNQPQHF,TGTGCCAGTAGTGGTTCAGGGGGAGGCAATCAGCCCCAGCATTTT,TRBD1,TRBV19,TRBJ1-5,-
CASSLNAANEQFF,TGTGCCAGCAGCTTAAATGCAGCCAATGAGCAGTTCTTC,-,TRBV7-9,TRBJ2-1,-
CASSLGLGEKLFF,TGTGCCAGCAGCCTTGGTCTGGGGGAAAAACTGTTTTTT,-,TRBV6-4,TRBJ1-4,-
CASSPGQAYGYTF,TGTGCCAGCAGTCCCGGACAGGCCTATGGCTACACCTTC,TRBD1,TRBV3-1/TRBV3-2,TRBJ1-2,-
CAWSVGVTQYF,TGTGCCTGGAGTGTAGGTGTTACGCAGTATTTT,-,TRBV30,TRBJ2-3,-
CASSLALVSGGQGETQYF,TGTGCCAGCAGCTTAGCCCTAGTATCGGGGGGGCAAGGGGAGACCCAGTACTTC,TRBD2,TRBV7-8,TRBJ2-5,-
CASSPDGSYGYTF,TGTGCCAGCAGCCCGGACGGGAGCTATGGCTACACCTTC,-,TRBV3-1/TRBV3-2,TRBJ1-2,-
CASSRTESQFF,TGTGCCAGTAGTAGGACGGAAAGTCAGTTCTTC,-,TRBV19,TRBJ2-1,-
CASSQEGLVAEQFF,TGTGCCAGCAGCCAAGAGGGTCTAGTGGCTGAGCAGTTCTTC,-,TRBV4-2,TRBJ2-1,-
CASSPQGLQETQYF,TGTGCCAGCAGTCCGCAGGGGCTCCAAGAGACCCAGTACTTC,-,TRBV5-5,TRBJ2-5,once
CASSLAGANEQFF,TGTGCCAGCAGCTTAGCCGGAGCGAATGAGCAGTTCTTC,-,TRBV7-9,TRBJ2-1,few
CASSSPRGSSYEQYF,TGTGCCAGCAGTTCCCCCCGGGGGAGCTCCTACGAGCAGTACTTC,-,TRBV6-5,TRBJ2-7,-
CASSEATPVYGYTF,TGTGCCAGCAGTGAGGCGACACCCGTCTATGGCTACACCTTC,-,TRBV6-1,TRBJ1-2,-
CASSLSGSTGELFF,TGTGCCAGCAGCTTATCCGGAAGCACCGGGGAGCTGTTTTTT,-,TRBV7-2,TRBJ2-2,few
CASSQGPIGQGGNTIYF,TGCGCCAGCAGCCAAGGGCCCATCGGACAGGGCGGAAACACCATATATTTT,TRBD1,TRBV4-1,TRBJ1-3,-
CASSSTTGTGIYEQYF,TGTGCCAGCTCATCAACGACCGGGACAGGGATCTACGAGCAGTACTTC,TRBD1,TRBV18,TRBJ2-7,-
CASSGPTEAFF,TGCGCCAGCAGTGGCCCCACTGAAGCTTTCTTT,-,TRBV10-1,TRBJ1-1,-
CASSLPEGQGISYNEQFF,TGTGCCAGCAGCTTACCGGAGGGACAGGGGATCTCCTACAATGAGCAGTTCTTC,TRBD1,TRBV11-2,TRBJ2-1,-
CASSFDRNEQYF,TGTGCCAGCAGCTTCGACAGGAACGAGCAGTACTTC,-,TRBV6-5,TRBJ2-7,few